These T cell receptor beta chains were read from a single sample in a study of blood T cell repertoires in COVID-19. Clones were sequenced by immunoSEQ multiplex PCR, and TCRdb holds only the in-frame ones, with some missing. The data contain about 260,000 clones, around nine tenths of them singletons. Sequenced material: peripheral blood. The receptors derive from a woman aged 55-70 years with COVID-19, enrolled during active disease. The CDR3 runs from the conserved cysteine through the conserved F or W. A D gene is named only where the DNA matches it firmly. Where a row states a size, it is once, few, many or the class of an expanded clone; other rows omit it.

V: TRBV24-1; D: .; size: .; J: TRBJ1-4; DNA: TGTGCCACCAGTGAGGGGGGTGGGGCCGGAGAAAAACTGTTTTTT; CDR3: CATSEGGGAGEKLFF
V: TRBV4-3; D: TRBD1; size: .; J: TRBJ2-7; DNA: TGCGCCAGCAGCCAAAGGGCCCTCGGCGCCGCGGACAGGGGGCTCCACGAGCAGTACTTC; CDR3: CASSQRALGAADRGLHEQYF
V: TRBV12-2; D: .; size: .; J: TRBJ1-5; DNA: TGTGCAAGTCGCTTAGCGGAGGTCGGTTATAGCAATCAGCCCCAGCATTTT; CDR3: CASRLAEVGYSNQPQHF
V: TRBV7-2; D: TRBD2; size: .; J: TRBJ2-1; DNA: TGTGCCAGCAGCCCTAGCGGGAGTACCTACAATGAGCAGTTCTTC; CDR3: CASSPSGSTYNEQFF
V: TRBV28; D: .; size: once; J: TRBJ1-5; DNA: TGTGCCAGCAAATATAGCAATCAGCCCCAGCATTTT; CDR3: CASKYSNQPQHF
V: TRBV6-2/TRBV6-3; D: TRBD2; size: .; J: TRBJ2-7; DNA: TGTGCCAGCAGTTCCCCACATACTAGCGGGAGCTACGAGCAGTACTTC; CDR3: CASSSPHTSGSYEQYF
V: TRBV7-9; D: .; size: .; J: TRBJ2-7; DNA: TGTGCCAGCAGCTTAGGGTTTGGGGGGATCTACGAGCAGTACTTC; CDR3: CASSLGFGGIYEQYF
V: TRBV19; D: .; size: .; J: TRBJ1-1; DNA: TGTGCCAGTAGTATACTCTCGGGGGGGGGAGTCACTGAAGCTTTCTTT; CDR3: CASSILSGGGVTEAFF
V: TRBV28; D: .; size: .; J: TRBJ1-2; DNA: TGTGCCGCGAAACTCGGTTTGTGGGAGGAGGACTATGGCTACACCTTC; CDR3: CAAKLGLWEEDYGYTF
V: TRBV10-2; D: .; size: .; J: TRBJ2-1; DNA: TGCGCCACCGTGGGCCGCGTCCCCAATGAGCAGTTCTTC; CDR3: CATVGRVPNEQFF
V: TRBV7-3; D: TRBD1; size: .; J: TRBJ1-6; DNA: TGTGCCAGCAGCACAGGGGGCAGATCACCCCTCCACTTT; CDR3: CASSTGGRSPLHF
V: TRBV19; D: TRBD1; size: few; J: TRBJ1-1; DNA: TGTGCCAGTAGTCCCCGGACAGGAACGGGCACTGAAGCTTTCTTT; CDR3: CASSPRTGTGTEAFF
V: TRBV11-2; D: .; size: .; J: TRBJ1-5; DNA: TGTGCCAGCAGTCTCGGGGATTATAGCAATCAGCCCCAGCATTTT; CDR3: CASSLGDYSNQPQHF
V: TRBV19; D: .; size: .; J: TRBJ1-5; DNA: TGTGCCAGTAGCATAGCCCCCGCCGGGGTTGGTGGTAATCAGCCCCAGCATTTT; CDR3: CASSIAPAGVGGNQPQHF
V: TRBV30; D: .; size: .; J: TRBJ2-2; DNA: TGTGCCTGGAGTAAAGGCAGGGTGTACACCGGGGAGCTGTTTTTT; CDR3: CAWSKGRVYTGELFF
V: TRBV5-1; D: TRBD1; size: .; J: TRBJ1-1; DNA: TGCGCCAGCAGCTTGTTTACAGGGGAAACTGAAGCTTTCTTT; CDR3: CASSLFTGETEAFF
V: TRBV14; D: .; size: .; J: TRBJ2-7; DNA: TGTGCCAGCAGCCGCATCGGGAGCTCCTACGAGCAGTACTTC; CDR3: CASSRIGSSYEQYF
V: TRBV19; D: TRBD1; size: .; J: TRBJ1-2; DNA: TGTGCCAGTAGCCCGGACAGGGGGCAGGCTGGCTATGGCTACACCTTC; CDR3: CASSPDRGQAGYGYTF
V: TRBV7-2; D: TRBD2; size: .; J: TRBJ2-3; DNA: TGTGCCAGCAGCGGGGGCAGTAGCGGGAGCGCAGATACGCAGTATTTT; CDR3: CASSGGSSGSADTQYF
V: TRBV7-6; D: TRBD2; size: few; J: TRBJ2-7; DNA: TGTGCCAGCGGCCGGACTAGCGGGAAGGACGAGCAGTACTTC; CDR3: CASGRTSGKDEQYF
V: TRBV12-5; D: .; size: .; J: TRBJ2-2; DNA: TGTGCTAGTGGTTTGGGGCGGACAGACGGGGAGCTGTTTTTT; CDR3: CASGLGRTDGELFF
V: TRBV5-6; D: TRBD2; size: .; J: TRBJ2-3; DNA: TGTGCCAGCAGCCCGTCGGGACTAGCCGTGGGAGATACGCAGTATTTT; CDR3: CASSPSGLAVGDTQYF
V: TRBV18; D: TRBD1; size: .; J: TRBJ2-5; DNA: TGTGCCAGCTCACCGACAGGGGGGTCGTACCAAGAGACCCAGTACTTC; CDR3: CASSPTGGSYQETQYF
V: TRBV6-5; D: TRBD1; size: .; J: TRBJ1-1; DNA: TGTGCCAGCAGTCGGGCACAGGGGGCCGGTGAAGCTTTCTTT; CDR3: CASSRAQGAGEAFF
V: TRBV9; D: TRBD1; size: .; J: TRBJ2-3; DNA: TGTGCCAGCAGCGGCTGGACAGGGTATGCAGATACGCAGTATTTT; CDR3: CASSGWTGYADTQYF